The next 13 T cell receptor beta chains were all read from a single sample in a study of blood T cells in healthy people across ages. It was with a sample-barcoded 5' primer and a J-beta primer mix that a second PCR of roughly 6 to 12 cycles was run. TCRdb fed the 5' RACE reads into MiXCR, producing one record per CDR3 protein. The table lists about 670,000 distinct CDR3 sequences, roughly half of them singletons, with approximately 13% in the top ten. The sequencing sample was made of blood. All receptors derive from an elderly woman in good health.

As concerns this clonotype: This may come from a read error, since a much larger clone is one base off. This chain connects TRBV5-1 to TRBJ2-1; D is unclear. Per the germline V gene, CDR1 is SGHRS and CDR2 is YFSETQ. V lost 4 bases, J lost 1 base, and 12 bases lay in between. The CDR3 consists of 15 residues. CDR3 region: CASSPMAPSYNEQFF. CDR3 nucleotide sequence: TGCGCCAGCAGCCCGATGGCACCTTCCTACAATGAGCAGTTCTTC.

This CDR3 is CASGPTFYEQYF. The CDR3 DNA follows: TGTGCCAGCGGGCCAACGTTTTACGAGCAGTACTTC. The chain recombines TRBV27 with TRBJ2-7, with unresolved D. Germline V CDR1 and CDR2: MNHEY, SMNVEV (reference sequence). The CDR3 extends over 12 amino acids. V was cut by 8 bases and J by 4 bases, with 12 bases left in between.

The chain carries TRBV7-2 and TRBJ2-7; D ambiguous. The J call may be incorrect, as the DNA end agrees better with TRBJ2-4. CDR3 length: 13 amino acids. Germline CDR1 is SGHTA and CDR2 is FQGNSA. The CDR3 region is CASSLNEANIQYF. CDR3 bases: TGTGCCAGCAGCTTAAATGAGGCTAACATTCAGTACTTC.

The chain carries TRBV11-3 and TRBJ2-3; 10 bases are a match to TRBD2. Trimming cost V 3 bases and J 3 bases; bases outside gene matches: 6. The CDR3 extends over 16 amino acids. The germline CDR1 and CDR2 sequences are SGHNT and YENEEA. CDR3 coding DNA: TGTGCCAGCAGCTTGGGTAGCGGGGGGCAGACAGATACGCAGTATTTT. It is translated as CASSLGSGGQTDTQYF.

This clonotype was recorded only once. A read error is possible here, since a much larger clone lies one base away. CDR3 loop: CSGSRSCEQYF. The CDR3 region has the DNA TGCAGTGGCAGCAGGTCCTGCGAGCAGTACTTC. V is TRBV20-1 and J is TRBJ2-7; D gene unclear. This CDR3 is 11 amino acids long. From germline, CDR1 is DFQATT and CDR2 SNEGSKA (reference sequence).

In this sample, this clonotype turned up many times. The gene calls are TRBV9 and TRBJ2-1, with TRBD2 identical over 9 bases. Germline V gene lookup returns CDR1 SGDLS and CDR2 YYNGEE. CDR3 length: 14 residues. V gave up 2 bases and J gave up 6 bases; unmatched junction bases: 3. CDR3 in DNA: TGTGCCAGCAGCGTCGGGACTAGCCGCAATGAGCAGTTCTTC. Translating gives CASSVGTSRNEQFF. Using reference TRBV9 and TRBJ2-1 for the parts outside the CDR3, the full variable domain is DSGVTQTPKHLITATGQRVTLRCSPRSGDLSVYWYQQSLDQGLQFLIQYYNGEERAKGNILERFSAQQFPDLHSELNLSSLELGDSALYFCASSVGTSRNEQFFGPGTRLTVL.

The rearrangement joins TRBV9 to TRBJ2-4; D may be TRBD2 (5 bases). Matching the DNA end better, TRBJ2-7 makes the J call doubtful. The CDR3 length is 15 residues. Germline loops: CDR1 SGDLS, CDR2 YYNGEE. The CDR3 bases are TGTGCCAGCAGCGTAGGGCAAGCGGACGCCTACGAGCAGTACTTC. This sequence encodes CASSVGQADAYEQYF.

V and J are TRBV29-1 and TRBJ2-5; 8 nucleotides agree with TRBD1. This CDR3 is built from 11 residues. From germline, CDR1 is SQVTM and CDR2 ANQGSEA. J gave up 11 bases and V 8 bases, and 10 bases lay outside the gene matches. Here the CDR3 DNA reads TGCAGCTCCGACAGGGGCAATGAGCAGTACTTC. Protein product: CSSDRGNEQYF.

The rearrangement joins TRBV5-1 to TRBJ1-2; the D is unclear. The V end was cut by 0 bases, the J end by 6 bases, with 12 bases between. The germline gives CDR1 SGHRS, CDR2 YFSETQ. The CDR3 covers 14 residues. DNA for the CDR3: TGCGCCAGCAGCTTGGAGAACCCCTCCGATGGCTACACCTTC. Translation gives CASSLENPSDGYTF. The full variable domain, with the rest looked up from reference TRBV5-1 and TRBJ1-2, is KAGVTQTPRYLIKTRGQQVTLSCSPISGHRSVSWYQQTPGQGLQFLFEYFSETQRNKGNFPGRFSGRQFSNSRSEMNVSTLELGDSALYLCASSLENPSDGYTFGSGTRLTVV.

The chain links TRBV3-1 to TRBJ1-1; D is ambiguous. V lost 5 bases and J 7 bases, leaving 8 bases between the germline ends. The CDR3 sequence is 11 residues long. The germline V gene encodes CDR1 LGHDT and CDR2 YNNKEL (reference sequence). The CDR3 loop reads CASSTTSEAFF. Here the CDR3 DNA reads TGTGCCAGCAGCACCACAAGTGAAGCTTTCTTT.

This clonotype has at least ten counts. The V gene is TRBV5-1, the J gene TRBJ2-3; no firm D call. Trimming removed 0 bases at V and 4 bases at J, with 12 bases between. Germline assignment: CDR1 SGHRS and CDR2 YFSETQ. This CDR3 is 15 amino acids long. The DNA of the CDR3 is TGCGCCAGCAGCTTGGAAGGCAGGCTCCCAGATACGCAGTATTTT. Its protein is CASSLEGRLPDTQYF. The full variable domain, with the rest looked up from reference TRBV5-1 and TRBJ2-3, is KAGVTQTPRYLIKTRGQQVTLSCSPISGHRSVSWYQQTPGQGLQFLFEYFSETQRNKGNFPGRFSGRQFSNSRSEMNVSTLELGDSALYLCASSLEGRLPDTQYFGPGTRLTVL.

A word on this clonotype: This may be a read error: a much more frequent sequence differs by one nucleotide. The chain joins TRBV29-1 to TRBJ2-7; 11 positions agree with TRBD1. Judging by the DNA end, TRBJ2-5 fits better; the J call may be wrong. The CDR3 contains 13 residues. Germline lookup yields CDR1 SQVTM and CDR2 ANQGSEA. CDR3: CSGGTGGSETQYF. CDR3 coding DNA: TGCAGCGGGGGGACAGGGGGGAGTGAGACCCAGTACTTC.

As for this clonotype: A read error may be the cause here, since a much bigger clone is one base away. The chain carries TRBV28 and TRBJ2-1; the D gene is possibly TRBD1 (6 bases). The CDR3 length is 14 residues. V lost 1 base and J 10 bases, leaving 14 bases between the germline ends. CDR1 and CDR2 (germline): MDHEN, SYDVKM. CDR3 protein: CASSLFGTTYEQFF. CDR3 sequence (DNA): TGTGCCAGCAGTTTATTTGGGACAACCTACGAGCAGTTCTTC.